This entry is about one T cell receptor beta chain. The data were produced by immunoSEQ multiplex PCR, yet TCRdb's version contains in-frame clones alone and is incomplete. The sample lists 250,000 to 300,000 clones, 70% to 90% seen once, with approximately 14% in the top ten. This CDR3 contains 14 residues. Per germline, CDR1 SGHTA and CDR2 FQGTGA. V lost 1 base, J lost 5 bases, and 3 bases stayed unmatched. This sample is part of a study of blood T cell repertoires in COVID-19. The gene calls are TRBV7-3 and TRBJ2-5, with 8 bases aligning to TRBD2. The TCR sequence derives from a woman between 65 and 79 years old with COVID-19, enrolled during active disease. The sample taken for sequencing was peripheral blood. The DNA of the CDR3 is TGTGCCAGCAGCTTAAGAGCGGGGGCTGAGACCCAGTACTTC. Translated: CASSLRAGAETQYF.